This TCR beta chain was sequenced for a study of cytomegalovirus exposure and HLA in healthy donors. Findings of the study overall: Being productive about 90% or about 30% of the time was typical of most TCR beta V segments in an earlier analysis. The study put 150 to 200 TCR beta chains on its list as cytomegalovirus-associated. In a later analysis, more than 15,000 TCR beta sequences were associated with HLA alleles at 0.05 false discovery rate.

With respect to this clone: What it binds is not known.

The study ran its PCR with 60 Vbeta and 13 Jbeta primers. Data came from immunoSEQ multiplex PCR; TCRdb stores just in-frame clones and leaves some out. Among 60,000 to 70,000 clones, just under 80% were seen once, and the ten largest hold 4% to 5.5%. Germline CDR1 is SGHTA and CDR2 is FQGTGA. Trimming took off 5 bases at V and 4 bases at J, with 11 bases between the two ends. The CDR3 is made up of 13 amino acids. V and J are TRBV7-3 and TRBJ1-1; TRBD1 might be the D (6 bases). The origin of this receptor is a woman between 25 and 40 years old in good health and CMV-seronegative. The specimen sequenced was PBMCs. CDR3 residues: CASSPGQSTEAFF. CDR3 DNA sequence: TGTGCCAGCAGCCCAGGACAGTCCACTGAAGCTTTCTTT. The whole variable domain, remainder taken from reference TRBV7-3 and TRBJ1-1, is GAGVSQTPSNKVTEKGKYVELRCDPISGHTALYWYRQSLGQGPEFLIYFQGTGAADDSGLPNDRFFAVRPEGSVSTLKIQRTERGDSAVYLCASSPGQSTEAFFGQGTRLTVV.